This TCR beta chain was sequenced for a study of blood T cells in healthy people across ages. A sample-barcoded 5' primer and a J-beta primer mix were used in a second PCR of about 6 to 11 cycles. Sequencing recovered at least 2.5 million CDR3-containing paired-end reads from each sample. Each CDR3 protein is one row after TCRdb ran MiXCR on the 5' RACE reads. The table lists some 760,000 distinct CDR3 sequences, roughly 25% of them singletons. RNA extraction gave at least 5 micrograms of total RNA per sample. Germline CDR1 SGDLS, CDR2 YYNGEE. Trimming took 6 bases from V and 2 from J; bases not matched to a gene: 10. This CDR3 has 15 amino acids. This sample also appeared in a second study, on T cells of mothers and their children.

Specimen: blood. V is TRBV9 and J is TRBJ2-5; TRBD2 matches 7 bases. This clonotype was sampled from a boy aged 5-17 years in good health. CDR3 in amino acids: CASTQGAGDQETQYF. The DNA of the CDR3 is TGTGCCAGCACCCAAGGGGCGGGGGATCAAGAGACCCAGTACTTC.